The entry below describes one T cell receptor beta chain. Its antigen specificity is not known. One base away there is no much larger clone; base qualities are not given. The germline V gene encodes CDR1 SEHNR and CDR2 FQNEAQ (reference sequence). The junction carries 7 bases between V and J, which are trimmed by 4 bases and 2 bases respectively. The CDR3 numbers 13 residues from cysteine through phenylalanine. Only CDR3 DNA remains: 39 bases, in frame from the first base. The label giving this sample's time point can be read as: cells obtained before transplantation from donor or recipient. CD3+CD4+ and CD3+CD8+ populations were FACS-sorted from unstimulated pre-transplant donor and recipient cells taken from spleen or lymph nodes. This specimen comes from a study of graft-versus-host responses after intestinal transplantation listed by TCRdb under 2021. With respect to the entire study: Recipients received multivisceral, liver-intestinal, or isolated intestinal transplants. Anti-thymocyte globulin induction was given to all recipients, followed by maintenance tacrolimus and steroids for two to four years. Bulk TCR-beta CDR3 sequencing was used to track graft-versus-host and host-versus-graft alloreactive T cell clones in the graft, circulation and bone marrow after intestinal transplantation. To identify alloreactive clones, pre-transplant mixed lymphocyte reaction products were sequenced and then compared with unstimulated pre-transplant donor and recipient T cells. The cohort enrolled under 25 intestinal transplant recipients including one retransplant, and a few patients lacking pretransplant specimens were excluded. Donor T cell macrochimerism was defined as a peak of at least 4% donor T cells among recipient peripheral blood mononuclear cells. Rather than being sequenced by the commercial service, samples from three later patients were sequenced in-house on an Illumina MiSeq and processed with MiXCR.

The full study reports these points: Early after transplant, peak levels of circulating GvH clones were found to be associated with declines in HvG clones. GvH clones were detected in recipient bone marrow, and some of these GvH clones were observed earlier in ileal mucosa or blood, consistent with an intestinal mucosal origin. Patients with donor T cell macrochimerism had high GvH to HvG T cell clonal ratios in their allografts. The relatively low number and heterogeneity of intestinal transplant patients limited the conclusions.

The library was obtained by the immunoSEQ multiplex PCR assay. For most patients, genomic DNA was isolated with the Qiagen DNeasy Blood and Tissue Kit and shipped frozen to Adaptive Biotechnologies for TCR sequencing. For most patients, high-throughput TCR-beta CDR3 sequencing of genomic DNA was performed by Adaptive Biotechnologies. In the authors' own workflow: Adaptive's ImmunoSEQ software supplied the TCR sequencing data for approximately 18 patients, while MiXCR and VDJtools were used to process a few other patients. CD4 versus CD8 sorting errors were corrected by removing sequences found in both subsets at a frequency ratio below 5:1. CDR3 nucleotide sequences shared between donor and recipient were removed because the origin of such sequences could not be assigned. To be classed as alloreactive, a clone needed at least 2-fold expansion over unstimulated cells and a minimum CFSE-low frequency of 0.002% (template counts) or 0.001% (read counts). A clone was considered mappable if detected in the sequenced pre-transplant spleen, lymph node, or MLR CFSE-low populations of the donor or recipient. Cumulative frequency of alloreactive clones was calculated as a percentage of all sequences weighted by copy number. TCRdb mirrors the immuneACCESS table, restricted to in-frame sequences. Some clones are absent from its copies; in checked studies, under half trace to an unresolved V gene, and the reason for the others is unknown. The V and J calls and clone size were taken over from that table, and D and trimming were inferred from the DNA. The sample data list over 65,000 clones, and around 93% of these were observed just once. Around 7.6% of the sample goes to the ten largest clones.

The sample here was unstimulated CD8+ T cells sorted from spleen or lymph node cells, taken before transplant. The chain is encoded by TRBV7-9 joined to TRBJ2-3, with the D gene not confidently named. This TCR came from a human donor who was the organ donor for an intestinal transplant. DNA sequence: TGTGCCAGCAGCTCCCCGCTCACAGATACGCAGTATTTT. This is translated as CASSSPLTDTQYF.